The clone carrying this TCR beta chain was recorded at least ten times. Its antigen is not known. Preparing the TCRbeta library involved the use of unique molecular identifiers. TCRdb recomputed calls from the PCR reads with MiXCR, one row per CDR3 protein. The sample holds 280,000 or so distinct CDR3 sequences; roughly 10% are singletons and the top ten take about 20%. The data are from a study of T-cell reconstitution after alpha-beta-depleted transplantation in children. Study-wide results and caveats: T cells produced anew were the main source of T-cell counts and diversity one year after transplant. The high TCRbeta diversity at day 60 in some patients came from surviving recipient T cells and thymic progenitors. There were reportedly several hundred expanded graft clones from which alpha-beta T cells came about two months after transplant.

The CDR3 runs to 20 residues. The junction had 7 bases not matched to a gene; V was cut back by 1 base and J by 4 bases. Germline CDR1 SGHAT, CDR2 FQNNGV. This TCR came from a male patient between 2 and 15 years old who had a stem cell transplant for chronic granulomatous disease, so the T cells may come from the graft donor. The specimen comprised peripheral blood, sampled 180 days after TCRalphabeta/CD19-depleted stem cell transplant. This chain uses TRBV11-2 with TRBJ2-6, with TRBD2 matching over 16 bases. CDR3 sequence: CASSLVPGLAGGTGANVLTF. The CDR3 bases are TGTGCCAGCAGCTTAGTTCCGGGACTAGCGGGAGGGACCGGGGCCAACGTCCTGACTTTC.